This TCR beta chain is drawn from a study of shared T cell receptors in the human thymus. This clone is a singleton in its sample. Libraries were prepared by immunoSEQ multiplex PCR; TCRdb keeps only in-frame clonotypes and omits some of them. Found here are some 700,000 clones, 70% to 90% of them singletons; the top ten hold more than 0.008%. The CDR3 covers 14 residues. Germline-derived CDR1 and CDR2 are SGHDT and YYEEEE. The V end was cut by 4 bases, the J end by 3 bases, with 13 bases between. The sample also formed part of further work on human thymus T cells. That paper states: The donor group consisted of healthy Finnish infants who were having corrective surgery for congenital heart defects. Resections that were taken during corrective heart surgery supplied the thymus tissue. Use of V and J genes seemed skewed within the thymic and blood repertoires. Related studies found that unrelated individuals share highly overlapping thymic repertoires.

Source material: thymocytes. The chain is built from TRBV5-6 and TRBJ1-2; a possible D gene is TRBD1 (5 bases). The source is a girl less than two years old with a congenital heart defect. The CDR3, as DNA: TGTGCCAGCAGCCTGGGTGGAGGGGACTATGGCTACACCTTC. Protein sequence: CASSLGGGDYGYTF.